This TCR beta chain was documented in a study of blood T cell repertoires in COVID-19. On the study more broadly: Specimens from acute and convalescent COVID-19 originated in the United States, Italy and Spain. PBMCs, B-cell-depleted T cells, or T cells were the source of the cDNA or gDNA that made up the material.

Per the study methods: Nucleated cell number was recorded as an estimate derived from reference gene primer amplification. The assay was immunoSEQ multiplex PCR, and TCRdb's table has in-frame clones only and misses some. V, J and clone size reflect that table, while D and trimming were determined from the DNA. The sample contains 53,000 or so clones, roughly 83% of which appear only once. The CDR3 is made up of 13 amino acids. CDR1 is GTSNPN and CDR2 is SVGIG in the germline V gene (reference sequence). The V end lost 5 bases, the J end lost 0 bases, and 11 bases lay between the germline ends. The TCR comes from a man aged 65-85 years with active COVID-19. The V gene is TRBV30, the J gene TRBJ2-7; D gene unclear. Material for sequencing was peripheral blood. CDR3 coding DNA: TGTGCCTGGTCGACTGGGTTCTCCTACGAGCAGTACTTC. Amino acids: CAWSTGFSYEQYF.